Following are 30 T cell receptor beta chains from one sample sequenced in a study of human T cells and chemical hapten exposure. TCRdb passed the RACE reads through MiXCR, listing each CDR3 protein once. The top ten hold under 13% of the sample, which has about 97,000 distinct CDR3 sequences, 25% to 35% seen once. This sample's time point: patch test 3, about 24 weeks after DPC sensitization. As to treatment: therapeutic diphenylcyclopropenone sensitization with weekly scalp DPC. The source material was whole blood, sampled in connection with sensitization to the hapten diphenylcyclopropenone (DPC). Every receptor here comes from a man aged 40-49 years with alopecia areata. Some clones in this sample may be carry-over from other donors' samples.

This clonotype was seen only a few times. The chain carries TRBV28 and TRBJ2-3, with 7 nucleotides matching TRBD2. V lost 5 bases, J lost 4 bases, and 12 bases stayed unmatched. Germline V gives CDR1 MDHEN, CDR2 SYDVKM. CDR3 length: 16 amino acids. CDR3 sequence (DNA): TGTGCCAGCAGTACAACAGGATTCAGCGGGGCAGATACGCAGTATTTT. It specifies CASSTTGFSGADTQYF.

This clonotype was observed a handful of times. The rearrangement joins TRBV12-3 or TRBV12-4 to TRBJ2-3; perhaps D is TRBD1 or TRBD2 (6 bases each). Trimming shortened V by 5 bases and J by 1 base, and 25 bases separated the two germline ends. CDR3 size: 19 residues. In DNA form, the CDR3 reads TGTGCCAGCAGTCTGTACCGGGGGACAAGCCGTTTGGGCACAGATACGCAGTATTTT. Amino acids: CASSLYRGTSRLGTDTQYF.

This clonotype was detected a few times. This chain joins TRBV28 and TRBJ2-7; D unresolved. CDR3 size: 13 residues. Trimming pared 7 bases from V and 2 bases from J, leaving 12 bases between. The germline CDR1 and CDR2 sequences are MDHEN and SYDVKM. The CDR3 spells CASTPTLTYEQYF. The CDR3, as DNA: TGTGCCAGCACCCCGACCTTAACCTACGAGCAGTACTTC.

This clonotype turned up a few times. V usage is TRBV7-9 and J usage is TRBJ2-1; 10 bases map to TRBD1. Germline loops: CDR1 SEHNR, CDR2 FQNEAQ (reference sequence). V was pared by 5 bases and J by 5 bases, with 3 bases of the junction left unmatched. This CDR3 spans 14 amino acids. The CDR3 DNA reads as TGTGCCAGCAGCCGAGGACAGGGGGACAATGAGCAGTTCTTC. It codes for CASSRGQGDNEQFF.

The chain is built from TRBV6-5 and TRBJ1-1; no reliable D call. Germline CDR1 is MNHEY and CDR2 is SVGAGI. V lost 4 bases, J lost 1 base, and 10 bases lay in between. There are 14 residues in the CDR3. CDR3 DNA sequence: TGTGCCAGCAGTTGGCACCAGGAGAACACTGAAGCTTTCTTT. This sequence encodes CASSWHQENTEAFF.

The chain uses TRBV6-5 and TRBJ2-5; 7 bases are shared with TRBD1. This CDR3 has 17 residues. Trimming removed 0 bases from V and 3 bases from J; junction bases left unmatched: 10. Germline lookup yields CDR1 MNHEY and CDR2 SVGAGI. CDR3 region: CASSYSTGTGMKETQYF. The CDR3 nucleotides are TGTGCCAGCAGTTACTCGACAGGGACGGGTATGAAAGAGACCCAGTACTTC.

The chain is built from TRBV27 and TRBJ1-1, with a weak D call TRBD1 (6 bases). V lost 2 bases, J lost 3 bases, and 13 bases lay in between. CDR1 and CDR2 from the germline V gene are MNHEY and SMNVEV (reference sequence). The CDR3 totals 15 residues. CDR3 DNA sequence: TGTGCCAGCAGTTTAGGAGGGGGATCGGACACTGAAGCTTTCTTT. The encoded protein is CASSLGGGSDTEAFF.

Only a few counts were recorded for this clonotype. The chain employs TRBV12-3 or TRBV12-4 and TRBJ2-1; TRBD1 might be the D (6 bases). CDR3 length: 16 amino acids. With 1 base removed from V and 3 bases from J, the gap between germline ends came to 13 bases. The CDR3 loop reads CASSLGLGARYNEQFF. DNA of the CDR3: TGTGCCAGCAGTTTAGGGTTGGGGGCGCGCTACAATGAGCAGTTCTTC.

In this sample, this clonotype turned up a few times. This sequence joins TRBV27 and TRBJ1-1; D call uncertain. The CDR3 extends over 16 amino acids. V was trimmed by 4 bases and J by 0 bases, leaving 15 bases between them. From germline, CDR1 is MNHEY and CDR2 SMNVEV (reference sequence). The CDR3 region has the DNA TGTGCCAGCAGTTCCCGGTGGCGTCCCGTGAACACTGAAGCTTTCTTT. Protein sequence: CASSSRWRPVNTEAFF.

The chain links TRBV20-1 to TRBJ1-1; D not certain. The germline gives CDR1 DFQATT, CDR2 SNEGSKA (reference sequence). The CDR3 totals 16 residues. The V end lost 2 bases, the J end lost 0 bases, and 16 bases lay between the germline ends. CDR3 loop: CSARRPFTGMNTEAFF. DNA for the CDR3: TGCAGTGCTAGACGCCCCTTCACGGGCATGAACACTGAAGCTTTCTTT.

This clonotype has more than one count but fewer than ten. J is TRBJ1-5 and V is TRBV7-2, with no clear D. The germline V gene has CDR1 SGHTA and CDR2 FQGNSA. The CDR3 is made up of 14 amino acids. V shed 2 bases and J shed 1 base, with 6 bases lying between them. The CDR3 DNA is TGTGCCAGCAGCTTATCAGCAAGCAATCAGCCCCAGCATTTT. This codes for CASSLSASNQPQHF.

There are many counts of this clonotype. CDR3 in amino acids: CASRSGLGTYEQYF. The CDR3 DNA reads TGTGCCAGCAGGTCAGGACTAGGGACCTACGAGCAGTACTTC. V gene TRBV7-2 combines with J gene TRBJ2-7; TRBD2 aligns across 7 bases. Germline trimming cut 6 bases from V and 2 bases from J; bases unmatched to any gene: 7. Germline lookup yields CDR1 SGHTA and CDR2 FQGNSA. This CDR3 region has 14 residues.

This clonotype was seen only a few times. The chain recombines TRBV15 with TRBJ1-6; 7 bases map to TRBD1. Germline V gene lookup returns CDR1 LNHNV and CDR2 YYDKDF (reference sequence). The CDR3 is made up of 15 amino acids. Losses at the gene ends were 4 bases for V and 9 bases for J; bases not matched to a gene: 9. The chain's CDR3 is CATSTFRQGSSPLHF. The DNA of the CDR3 is TGTGCCACCAGCACCTTCAGACAGGGTAGTTCACCCCTCCACTTT.

The V call is TRBV12-3 or TRBV12-4, the J call TRBJ2-4; no reliable D call. V lost 11 bases, J lost 0 bases, and 5 bases lay in between. CDR3 length equals 11 residues. Here the CDR3 DNA reads TGTGCCGTTGTAGCCAAAAACATTCAGTACTTC. Translated: CAVVAKNIQYF.

There are a few counts of this clonotype. The chain joins TRBV7-9 to TRBJ2-7, with 7 bases identical to TRBD2. The V gene end was trimmed by 8 bases and the J gene end by 2 bases; junction bases not matched to a gene: 9. CDR3 length equals 14 residues. Germline V gives CDR1 SEHNR, CDR2 FQNEAQ (reference sequence). CDR3 DNA sequence: TGTGCCAGCGGAAGAGCGGGACCCGCCTACGAGCAGTACTTC. This encodes CASGRAGPAYEQYF.

This clonotype has more than one count but fewer than ten. The rearrangement links TRBV9 to TRBJ1-6; D remains unclear. Germline lookup yields CDR1 SGDLS and CDR2 YYNGEE. With 4 bases removed from V and 7 bases from J, the gap between germline ends came to 9 bases. CDR3 length equals 13 residues. CDR3 residues: CASSLPPNSPLHF. DNA for the CDR3: TGTGCCAGCAGCCTCCCCCCCAATTCACCCCTCCACTTT.

The gene calls are TRBV4-2 and TRBJ2-6; 9 bases fit TRBD1. Germline V gives CDR1 LGHNA, CDR2 YNFKEQ. Trimming at V came to 4 bases and at J to 4 bases, leaving 11 bases not matched to a gene. The length of the CDR3 is 18 residues. CDR3 sequence: CASSPGTGTGTGANVLTF. The CDR3 coding sequence is TGTGCCAGCAGCCCAGGAACCGGGACAGGGACGGGGGCCAACGTCCTGACTTTC.

CDR3 coding DNA: TGTGCCAGCAGCTTGCCAGGGAACGAGCAGTACTTC. Translation: CASSLPGNEQYF. The chain uses TRBV5-5 and TRBJ2-7; possibly TRBD1 for D (5 bases). V was clipped by 1 base and J by 5 bases, with 7 bases between them. Germline V gene data show CDR1 as SGHKS and CDR2 as YYEKEE (reference sequence). The CDR3 is 12 residues long.

The CDR3 DNA follows: TGCGCCAGCATGAGGGACGGGAACACTGAAGCTTTCTTT. Residues: CASMRDGNTEAFF. This chain joins TRBV5-1 and TRBJ1-1; D is possibly TRBD1 (5 bases). In germline, CDR1 is SGHRS, CDR2 YFSETQ. The CDR3 sequence is 13 residues long. V was cut by 6 bases and J by 1 base, with 10 bases left in between.

This clonotype came up a few times. This chain links TRBV28 with TRBJ1-1; possibly TRBD1 for D (5 bases). Germline V lookup: CDR1 MDHEN, CDR2 SYDVKM. This CDR3 is 15 amino acids long. Trimming pared 5 bases from V and 4 bases from J, leaving 17 bases between. The CDR3 DNA sequence: TGTGCCAGCAGTCTCCAGGGACCTGGCGGCACTGAAGCTTTCTTT. Translation: CASSLQGPGGTEAFF.

This clonotype showed up just a few times. The gene calls are TRBV20-1 and TRBJ1-1; D unclear. Per the germline V gene, CDR1 is DFQATT and CDR2 is SNEGSKA (reference sequence). This CDR3 comprises 13 residues. V was clipped by 3 bases and J by 4 bases, with 12 bases between them. The CDR3 region is CSASHGVSTEAFF. DNA of the CDR3: TGCAGTGCTAGTCACGGGGTCAGCACTGAAGCTTTCTTT.

Only a few counts were recorded for this clonotype. V and J are TRBV20-1 and TRBJ2-5; 8 bases map to TRBD2. Germline V gene lookup returns CDR1 DFQATT and CDR2 SNEGSKA (reference sequence). V shed 4 bases and J 1 base; nucleotides not matched to a gene: 11. The CDR3 consists of 16 residues. CDR3 nucleotides: TGCAGTGCTATTAATACCGGGACTAGTAGCCAAGAGACCCAGTACTTC. Its translation is CSAINTGTSSQETQYF.

This clonotype was seen more than once but under ten times. The genes are TRBV27 and TRBJ2-3; D might be TRBD1 (5 bases). The V end lost 5 bases, the J end lost 0 bases, and 12 bases lay between the germline ends. The CDR3 extends over 15 amino acids. CDR1 and CDR2 (germline): MNHEY, SMNVEV (reference sequence). The CDR3 DNA reads as TGTGCCAGCAGTCTCCACAGGTTCAGCACAGATACGCAGTATTTT. This gives the protein CASSLHRFSTDTQYF.

CDR3 in DNA: TGTGCCAGCACGGAACCGGGGAGCAGCACACTGTTTTTT. Protein sequence: CASTEPGSSTLFF. V is TRBV7-9 and J is TRBJ1-4; D is uncertain. The CDR3 spans 13 residues. Trimming cost V 7 bases and J 13 bases, with 19 bases left between them. The V gene's germline CDR1 is SEHNR and CDR2 FQNEAQ (reference sequence).

This clonotype has just a few counts. The chain uses TRBV16 and TRBJ2-6; D gene ambiguous. Germline V gene lookup returns CDR1 KGHSY and CDR2 FQNENV. V was shortened by 4 bases and J by 0 bases, with 7 bases between the two germline ends. The length of the CDR3 is 15 residues. The CDR3 here is CASSLRSSGANVLTF. The CDR3 DNA is TGTGCCAGCAGCCTCAGATCCTCTGGGGCCAACGTCCTGACTTTC.

This clonotype came up many times. V usage is TRBV6-4 and J usage is TRBJ2-1, with D possibly being TRBD2 (6 bases). The V gene lost 3 bases and the J gene lost 3 bases, with 12 bases spanning the gap. The V gene's germline CDR1 is MRHNA and CDR2 SNTAGT. The CDR3 covers 15 residues. CDR3 sequence: CASSEDGSGYNEQFF. In nucleotides, the CDR3 is TGTGCCAGCAGTGAGGACGGGAGCGGCTACAATGAGCAGTTCTTC.

The chain employs TRBV5-1 and TRBJ2-4; D remains unclear. The length of the CDR3 is 17 residues. Trimming cost V 2 bases and J 0 bases, with 15 bases left between them. CDR1 SGHRS and CDR2 YFSETQ come from the germline V gene. CDR3 protein: CASSFRAQTLAKNIQYF. CDR3 DNA: TGCGCCAGCAGCTTTCGGGCCCAAACTTTAGCCAAAAACATTCAGTACTTC.

The chain carries TRBV28 and TRBJ1-1, with TRBD1 identical over 7 bases. Germline CDR1 and CDR2: MDHEN and SYDVKM. The CDR3 covers 14 residues. V lost 1 base and J lost 11; bases outside the gene matches: 10. The CDR3 loop is CASSLSLRQGSAFF. The CDR3 bases are TGTGCCAGCAGTTTATCCCTTCGACAGGGTTCGGCTTTCTTT.

The V gene is TRBV28, the J gene TRBJ2-7; maybe TRBD2 (6 bases). Germline V gives CDR1 MDHEN, CDR2 SYDVKM. Deletions cut 5 bases from V and 2 bases from J, with 10 bases between. This CDR3 is built from 13 residues. The CDR3 coding sequence is TGTGCCAGCAGTCGCGGGGCGCCCTACGAGCAGTACTTC. Translation gives CASSRGAPYEQYF.

This clonotype was recorded at least ten times. V is TRBV20-1 and J is TRBJ2-3; tentative D call: TRBD2 (5 bases). This CDR3 comprises 11 residues. The V gene lost 8 bases and the J gene lost 6 bases, with 12 bases spanning the gap. Per germline, CDR1 DFQATT and CDR2 SNEGSKA (reference sequence). The CDR3 spells CSYLAGDTQYF. DNA of the CDR3: TGCAGTTATCTAGCAGGTGATACGCAGTATTTT.